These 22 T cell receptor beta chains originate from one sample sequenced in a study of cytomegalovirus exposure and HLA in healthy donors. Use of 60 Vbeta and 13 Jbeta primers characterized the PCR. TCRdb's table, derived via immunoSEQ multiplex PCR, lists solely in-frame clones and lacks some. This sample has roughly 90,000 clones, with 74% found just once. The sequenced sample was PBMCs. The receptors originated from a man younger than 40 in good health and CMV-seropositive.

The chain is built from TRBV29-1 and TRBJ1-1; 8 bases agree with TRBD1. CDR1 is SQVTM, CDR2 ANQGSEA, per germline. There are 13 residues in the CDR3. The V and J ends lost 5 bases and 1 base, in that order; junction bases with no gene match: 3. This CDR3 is CSVRQGSNTEAFF. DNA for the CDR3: TGCAGCGTTCGACAGGGGTCGAACACTGAAGCTTTCTTT.

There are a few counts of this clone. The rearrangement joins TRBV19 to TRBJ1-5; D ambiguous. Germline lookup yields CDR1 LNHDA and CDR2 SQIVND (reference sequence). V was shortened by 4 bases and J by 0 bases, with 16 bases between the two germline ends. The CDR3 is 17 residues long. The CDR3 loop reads CASSTRDPPYSNQPQHF. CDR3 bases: TGTGCCAGTAGTACCCGGGATCCCCCTTATAGCAATCAGCCCCAGCATTTT.

DNA of the CDR3: TGCAGCGCCCGCCGGGACAGACAAAACACTGAAGCTTTCTTT. It yields the protein CSARRDRQNTEAFF. The J gene is TRBJ1-1, the V gene TRBV29-1; 7 positions match TRBD1. The CDR3 is 14 amino acids. Germline-derived CDR1 and CDR2 are SQVTM and ANQGSEA. Unmatched junction bases numbered 10, after V lost 7 bases and J lost 2 bases.

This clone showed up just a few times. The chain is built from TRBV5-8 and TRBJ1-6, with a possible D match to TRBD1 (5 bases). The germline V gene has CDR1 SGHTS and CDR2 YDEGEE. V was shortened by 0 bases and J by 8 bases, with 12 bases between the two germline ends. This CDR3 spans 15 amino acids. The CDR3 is CASSLDQGGDSPLHF. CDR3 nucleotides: TGTGCCAGCAGCTTGGATCAGGGCGGGGATTCACCCCTCCACTTT.

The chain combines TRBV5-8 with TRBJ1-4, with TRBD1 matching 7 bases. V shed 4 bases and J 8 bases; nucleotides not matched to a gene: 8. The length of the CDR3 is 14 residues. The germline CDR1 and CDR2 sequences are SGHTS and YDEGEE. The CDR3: CASSVTGRQEKLFF. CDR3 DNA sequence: TGTGCCAGCAGCGTGACAGGGCGTCAGGAAAAACTGTTTTTT.

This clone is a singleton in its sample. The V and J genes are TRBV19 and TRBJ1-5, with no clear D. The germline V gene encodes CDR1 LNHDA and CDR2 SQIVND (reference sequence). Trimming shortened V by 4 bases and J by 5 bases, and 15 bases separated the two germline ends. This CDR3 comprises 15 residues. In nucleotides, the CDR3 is TGTGCCAGTAGTAATGGGCCGTTGTTTGATCAGCCCCAGCATTTT. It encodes CASSNGPLFDQPQHF.

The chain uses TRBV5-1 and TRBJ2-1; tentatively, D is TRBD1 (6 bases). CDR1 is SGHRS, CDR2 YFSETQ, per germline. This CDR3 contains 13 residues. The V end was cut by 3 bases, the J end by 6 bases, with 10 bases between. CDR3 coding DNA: TGCGCCAGCAGCTATGGACAGACCAATGAGCAGTTCTTC. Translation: CASSYGQTNEQFF.

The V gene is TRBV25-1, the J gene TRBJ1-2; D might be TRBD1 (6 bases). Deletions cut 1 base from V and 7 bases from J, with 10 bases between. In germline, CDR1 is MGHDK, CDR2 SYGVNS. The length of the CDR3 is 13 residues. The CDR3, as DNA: TGTGCCAGCAGTGAATGCAGGGGCTGTGGCTACACCTTC. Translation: CASSECRGCGYTF.

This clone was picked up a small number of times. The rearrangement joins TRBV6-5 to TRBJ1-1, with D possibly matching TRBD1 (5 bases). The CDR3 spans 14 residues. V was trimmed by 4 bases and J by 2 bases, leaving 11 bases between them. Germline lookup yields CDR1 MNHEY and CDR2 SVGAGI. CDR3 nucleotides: TGTGCCAGCAGTTCCGACAGACCTAACACTGAAGCTTTCTTT. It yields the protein CASSSDRPNTEAFF.

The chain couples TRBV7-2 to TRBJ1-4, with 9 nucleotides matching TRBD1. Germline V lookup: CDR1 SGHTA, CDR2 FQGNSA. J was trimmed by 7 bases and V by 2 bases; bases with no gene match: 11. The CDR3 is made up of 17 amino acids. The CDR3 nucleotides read TGTGCCAGCAGCTTATTGCCCCCCGGGACAGGGTCTGAAAAACTGTTTTTT. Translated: CASSLLPPGTGSEKLFF.

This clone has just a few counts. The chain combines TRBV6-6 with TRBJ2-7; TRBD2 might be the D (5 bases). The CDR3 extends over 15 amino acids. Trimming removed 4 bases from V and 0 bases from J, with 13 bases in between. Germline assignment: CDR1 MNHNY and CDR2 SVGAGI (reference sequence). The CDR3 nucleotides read TGTGCCAGCAGTTCCCCGGGGTCGGGCTCCTACGAGCAGTACTTC. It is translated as CASSSPGSGSYEQYF.

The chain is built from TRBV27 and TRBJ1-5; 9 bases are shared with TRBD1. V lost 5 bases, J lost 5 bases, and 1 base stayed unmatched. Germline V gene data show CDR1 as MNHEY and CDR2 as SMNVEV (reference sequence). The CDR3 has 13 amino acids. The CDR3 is CASSRQGDQPQHF. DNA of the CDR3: TGTGCCAGCAGTCGACAGGGGGATCAGCCCCAGCATTTT.

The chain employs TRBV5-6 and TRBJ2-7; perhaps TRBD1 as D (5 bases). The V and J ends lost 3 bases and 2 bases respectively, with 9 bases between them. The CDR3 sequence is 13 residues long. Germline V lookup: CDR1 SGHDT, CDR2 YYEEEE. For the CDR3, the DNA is TGTGCCAGCAGCTCTGGACAAACCTACGAGCAGTACTTC. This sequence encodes CASSSGQTYEQYF.

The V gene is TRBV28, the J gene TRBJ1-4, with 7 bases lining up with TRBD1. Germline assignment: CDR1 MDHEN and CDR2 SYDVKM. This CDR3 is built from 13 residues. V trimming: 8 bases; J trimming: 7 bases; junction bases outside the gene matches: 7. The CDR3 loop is CASLTGIGEKLFF. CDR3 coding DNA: TGTGCCAGCTTGACAGGGATAGGTGAAAAACTGTTTTTT.

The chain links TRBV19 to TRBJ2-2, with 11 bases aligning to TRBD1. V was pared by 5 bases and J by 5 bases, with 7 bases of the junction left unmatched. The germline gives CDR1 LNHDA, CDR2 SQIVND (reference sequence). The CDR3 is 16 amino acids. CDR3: CASSGGQGAGTGELFF. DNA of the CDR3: TGTGCCAGTAGTGGCGGACAGGGGGCAGGGACCGGGGAGCTGTTTTTT.

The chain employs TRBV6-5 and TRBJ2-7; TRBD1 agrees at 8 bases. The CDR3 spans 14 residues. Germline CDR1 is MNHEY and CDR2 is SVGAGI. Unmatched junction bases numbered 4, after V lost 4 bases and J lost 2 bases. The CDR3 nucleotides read TGTGCCAGCAGTTGGGGGACAGGTCCCTACGAGCAGTACTTC. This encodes CASSWGTGPYEQYF.

This chain's CDR3 is CASSERTGYNSPLHF. The CDR3 bases are TGTGCCAGCAGTGAACGAACGGGATATAATTCACCCCTCCACTTT. The gene calls are TRBV6-1 and TRBJ1-6; D gene unclear. The CDR3 spans 15 residues. Per germline, CDR1 MNHNS and CDR2 SASEGT. V was shortened by 2 bases and J by 4 bases, with 9 bases between the two germline ends.

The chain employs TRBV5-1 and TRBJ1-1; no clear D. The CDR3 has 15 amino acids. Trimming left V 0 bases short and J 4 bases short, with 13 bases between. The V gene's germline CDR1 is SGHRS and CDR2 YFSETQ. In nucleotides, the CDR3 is TGCGCCAGCAGCTTGGAGCGGATCGAAGGCACTGAAGCTTTCTTT. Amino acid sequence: CASSLERIEGTEAFF. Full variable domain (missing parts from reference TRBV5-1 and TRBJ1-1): KAGVTQTPRYLIKTRGQQVTLSCSPISGHRSVSWYQQTPGQGLQFLFEYFSETQRNKGNFPGRFSGRQFSNSRSEMNVSTLELGDSALYLCASSLERIEGTEAFFGQGTRLTVV.

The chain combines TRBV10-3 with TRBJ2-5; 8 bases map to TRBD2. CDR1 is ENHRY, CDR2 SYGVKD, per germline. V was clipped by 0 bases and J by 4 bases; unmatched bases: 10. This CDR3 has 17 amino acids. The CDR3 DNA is TGTGCCATCAGTGAGTCGAGGCCGGGAGGGGGTAGAGAGACCCAGTACTTC. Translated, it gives CAISESRPGGGRETQYF.

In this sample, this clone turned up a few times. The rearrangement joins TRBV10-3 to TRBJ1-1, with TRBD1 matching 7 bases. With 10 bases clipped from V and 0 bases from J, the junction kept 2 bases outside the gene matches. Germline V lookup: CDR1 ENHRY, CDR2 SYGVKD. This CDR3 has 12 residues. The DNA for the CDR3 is TGTGCCACGGGACAGTTGAACACTGAAGCTTTCTTT. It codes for CATGQLNTEAFF.

CDR3 residues: CASSVTGFASTDTQYF. CDR3 DNA: TGTGCCAGCAGCGTAACAGGTTTTGCTAGCACAGATACGCAGTATTTT. This chain links TRBV9 with TRBJ2-3; the D gene is possibly TRBD1 (5 bases). V lost 1 base and J lost 0, with 12 bases in between. There are 16 residues in the CDR3. The germline V gene has CDR1 SGDLS and CDR2 YYNGEE. Full variable domain (rest looked up from reference TRBV9 and TRBJ2-3): DSGVTQTPKHLITATGQRVTLRCSPRSGDLSVYWYQQSLDQGLQFLIQYYNGEERAKGNILERFSAQQFPDLHSELNLSSLELGDSALYFCASSVTGFASTDTQYFGPGTRLTVL.

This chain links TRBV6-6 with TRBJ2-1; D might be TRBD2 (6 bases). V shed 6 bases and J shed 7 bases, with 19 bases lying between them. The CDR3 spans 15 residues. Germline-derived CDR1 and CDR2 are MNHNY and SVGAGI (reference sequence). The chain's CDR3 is CASRPRRGNRNEQFF. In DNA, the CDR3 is TGTGCCAGCAGACCGCGGCGGGGCAATCGGAATGAGCAGTTCTTC.